This T cell receptor (beta chain) was observed in a study of blood T cell repertoires in COVID-19. Study at large: T cells, B-cell-depleted T cells, or PBMCs supplied cDNA or gDNA.

During active infection, Seattle patients enrolled and were then monitored through disease. CDR1 is SGHNT and CDR2 is YYREEE in the germline V gene (reference sequence). This CDR3 has 14 amino acids. V lost 4 bases and J 2 bases, leaving 10 bases between the germline ends. The data were produced by immunoSEQ multiplex PCR, yet TCRdb's version contains in-frame clones alone and is incomplete. The table has over 150,000 clones, over 80% seen once. Sequenced sample: peripheral blood. This chain links TRBV5-4 with TRBJ1-3; D possibly corresponds to TRBD1 (5 bases). The origin of this receptor is a woman between 40 and 50 years old with COVID-19, enrolled during active disease. CDR3 residues: CASSGGGTGNTIYF. The CDR3 DNA reads TGTGCCAGCAGCGGGGGGGGGACTGGAAACACCATATATTTT.